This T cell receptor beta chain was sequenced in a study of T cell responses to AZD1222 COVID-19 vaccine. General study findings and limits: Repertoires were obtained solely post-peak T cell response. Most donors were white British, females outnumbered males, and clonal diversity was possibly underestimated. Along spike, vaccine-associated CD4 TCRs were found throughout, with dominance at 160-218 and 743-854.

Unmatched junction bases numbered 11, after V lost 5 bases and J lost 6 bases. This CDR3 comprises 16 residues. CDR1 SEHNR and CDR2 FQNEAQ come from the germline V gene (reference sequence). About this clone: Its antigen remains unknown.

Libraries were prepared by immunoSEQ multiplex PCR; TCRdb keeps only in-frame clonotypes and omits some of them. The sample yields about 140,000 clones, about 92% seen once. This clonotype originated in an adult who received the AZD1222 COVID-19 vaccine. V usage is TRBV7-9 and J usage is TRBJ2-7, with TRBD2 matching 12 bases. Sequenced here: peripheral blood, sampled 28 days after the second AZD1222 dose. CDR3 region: CASSPPRASGRGEQYF. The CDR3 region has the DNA TGTGCCAGCAGCCCCCCTCGGGCTAGCGGGAGGGGCGAGCAGTACTTC. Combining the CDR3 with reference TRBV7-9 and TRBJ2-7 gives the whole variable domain DTGVSQNPRHKITKRGQNVTFRCDPISEHNRLYWYRQTLGQGPEFLTYFQNEAQLEKSRLLSDRFSAERPKGSFSTLEIQRTEQGDSAMYLCASSPPRASGRGEQYFGPGTRLTVT.